This T cell receptor beta chain derives from a study of blood T cells in healthy people across ages. The CDR3 runs to 13 residues. V was pared by 0 bases and J by 8 bases, with 10 bases between. Germline CDR1 and CDR2: DFQATT and SNEGSKA (reference sequence). This clonotype was seen only a few times. A J-beta primer mix and a sample-barcoded 5' primer were used in a second PCR of roughly 6 to 12 cycles. TCRdb used MiXCR to reprocess the 5' RACE reads, holding one entry per CDR3 protein. The profile shows over a million distinct CDR3 sequences, about 40% of them singletons. The chain recombines TRBV20-1 with TRBJ1-4; D unclear. The origin of this receptor is a woman aged 18-29 years in good health. The specimen was blood. DNA for the CDR3: TGCAGTGCTAGAGATCGTAACGGGGAAAAACTGTTTTTT. This codes for CSARDRNGEKLFF.